This T cell receptor beta chain stems from a study of metastatic and nonmetastatic thyroid tumors. For the study at large: The comparison covered peripheral blood and tumor or nodule tissue in malignant and benign thyroid patients. The study, taken as a whole, reports: A significant increase in TCR beta diversity was reportedly seen in malignant thyroid tumors relative to benign nodules, in blood and tumor.

Not a single patient had been given any form of treatment at any point before undergoing thyroid surgery. Germline lookup yields CDR1 SGHAT and CDR2 FQDESV (reference sequence). The CDR3 has 13 amino acids. V was cut by 5 bases and J by 5 bases, with 12 bases left in between. This clone was observed at least ten times. Its antigen is as yet unknown. Original processing notes: The authors used CDR3 differences across clinicopathological groups to build a distant-metastasis classifier for papillary thyroid cancer. TCRdb reanalyzed the PCR reads with MiXCR. The V and J calls come from TCRdb's annotation, not from the publication. The sample consists of about 41,000 clones, about 24% of them appearing once.

The V and J genes are TRBV11-1 and TRBJ1-1; unclear D gene. Material: tumor tissue. The receptor comes from a female donor with papillary thyroid cancer or a benign thyroid nodule (not recorded which). Some clones in this sample may be carry-over from other donors' samples. The DNA for the CDR3 is TGTGCCAGCAGCCAACCCGGAGGGACTGAAGCTTTCTTT. Its protein is CASSQPGGTEAFF.